This TCR beta chain was identified during a study of blood T cell repertoires in COVID-19. Assay used: immunoSEQ multiplex PCR; TCRdb lists only in-frame clones, some missing. This table holds approximately 140,000 clones, around 84% found once. Sequenced input: peripheral blood. The origin of this receptor is a man aged 55 to 70 with active or convalescent COVID-19.

The CDR3 DNA is TGTGCCACCGCCTCGGGACAGGGGGCGCGGTCCTATGGCTACACCTTC. This sequence encodes CATASGQGARSYGYTF. The chain combines TRBV10-3 with TRBJ1-2; TRBD1 aligns across 12 bases. Unmatched junction bases numbered 13, after V lost 10 bases and J lost 4 bases. The germline CDR1 and CDR2 sequences are ENHRY and SYGVKD. There are 16 residues in the CDR3.